The 20 T cell receptor beta chains in this list originate from one sample, sequenced in a study of OX40 agonist ivuxolimab in advanced cancers. The assay was immunoSEQ multiplex PCR, and TCRdb's table has in-frame clones only and misses some. The data show about 80,000 clones, roughly 85% seen once. Sequences were derived from CD4+ or CD8+ T cells sorted from blood, sampled in a trial of the OX40 agonist ivuxolimab. The receptor set was obtained from an adult with an advanced solid tumor such as melanoma, head and neck, liver or kidney cancer.

This clone appeared once. This chain uses TRBV7-6 with TRBJ2-1; TRBD2 matches 7 bases. The CDR3 has 16 amino acids. Germline CDR1 and CDR2: SGHVS and FNYEAQ. V shed 5 bases and J 1 base; nucleotides not matched to a gene: 8. In DNA, the CDR3 is TGTGCCAGCAGCCTAGTGTCCGGGAGGTCCTACAATGAGCAGTTCTTC. Protein: CASSLVSGRSYNEQFF.

The table lists this clone with a few counts. The chain employs TRBV28 and TRBJ2-4; no clear D gene. The CDR3 has 12 residues. Trimming took 8 bases from V and 0 from J, leaving 5 bases between them. Germline V CDR1 and CDR2: MDHEN, SYDVKM. The CDR3 coding sequence is TGTGCCAGCCAGGTAGCCAAAAACATTCAGTACTTC. Its protein is CASQVAKNIQYF.

This chain connects TRBV10-2 to TRBJ1-1, with D hard to call. There are 12 residues in the CDR3. CDR1 and CDR2 (germline): WSHSY, SAAADI. V was shortened by 3 bases and J by 11 bases, with 13 bases between the two germline ends. For the CDR3, the DNA is TGCGCCAGCAGTGACCCCAGTCTGGGGGCTTTCTTT. This encodes CASSDPSLGAFF.

The V and J genes are TRBV5-1 and TRBJ1-3; no firm D call. The CDR3 has 14 amino acids. V was shortened by 0 bases and J by 7 bases, with 11 bases between the two germline ends. CDR1 and CDR2 from the germline V gene are SGHRS and YFSETQ. The CDR3 DNA sequence: TGCGCCAGCAGCTTGGGAGGAGTTAGGAACACCATATATTTT. The encoded protein is CASSLGGVRNTIYF.

The genes are TRBV5-4 and TRBJ2-3; the D gene is possibly TRBD1 (6 bases). V was pared by 4 bases and J by 9 bases, with 12 bases between. Germline V gene lookup returns CDR1 SGHNT and CDR2 YYREEE (reference sequence). The length of the CDR3 is 12 residues. The CDR3 sequence is CASSNYRETQYF. The DNA for the CDR3 is TGTGCCAGCAGCAACTACAGGGAAACGCAGTATTTT. The full variable domain, with the rest looked up from reference TRBV5-4 and TRBJ2-3, is ETGVTQSPTHLIKTRGQQVTLRCSSQSGHNTVSWYQQALGQGPQFIFQYYREEENGRGNFPPRFSGLQFPNYSSELNVNALELDDSALYLCASSNYRETQYFGPGTRLTVL.

The V gene is TRBV10-3, the J gene TRBJ2-5, with D possibly being TRBD2 (6 bases). The CDR3 runs to 14 residues. The V and J ends lost 6 bases and 2 bases respectively, with 13 bases between them. CDR1 is ENHRY, CDR2 SYGVKD, per germline. CDR3 sequence reads: CAIRPGLFQETQYF. The CDR3 coding sequence is TGTGCCATCAGGCCGGGACTTTTTCAAGAGACCCAGTACTTC.

This clone came up a few times. CDR3 in amino acids: CASSPLSKARSGYNSPLHF. CDR3 in DNA: TGTGCCAGCTCACCACTTTCTAAGGCCAGATCTGGTTATAATTCACCCCTCCACTTT. The chain recombines TRBV18 with TRBJ1-6, with D unresolved. This CDR3 is built from 19 residues. The V gene's germline CDR1 is KGHSH and CDR2 LQKENI. The germline V and J ends were trimmed by 1 base and 4 bases, with 20 bases remaining between them.

This clone appeared a few times. This chain links TRBV10-3 with TRBJ2-2, with a possible D match to TRBD1 (5 bases). V lost 10 bases and J 4 bases, leaving 16 bases between the germline ends. Looked up from germline, CDR1 is ENHRY and CDR2 is SYGVKD. This CDR3 spans 14 amino acids. For the CDR3, the DNA is TGTGCCACTTACCCCTCCCAGGGCACCGGGGAGCTGTTTTTT. Amino acids: CATYPSQGTGELFF.

V usage is TRBV7-2 and J usage is TRBJ1-1; 8 bases match TRBD1. CDR3 size: 14 residues. V gave up 7 bases and J gave up 4 bases; unmatched junction bases: 8. CDR1 and CDR2 from the germline V gene are SGHTA and FQGNSA. This CDR3 reads CASTPGTGITEAFF. The CDR3 region has the DNA TGTGCCAGCACCCCCGGGACAGGAATCACTGAAGCTTTCTTT.

In nucleotides, the CDR3 is TGTGCCAGCAGCTTTACGACAGGGCGCGAGCAGTACTTC. It is translated as CASSFTTGREQYF. The chain links TRBV7-9 to TRBJ2-7; 7 positions match TRBD1. Germline V gene sequence: CDR1 SEHNR, CDR2 FQNEAQ (reference sequence). The CDR3 covers 13 residues. The V segment lost 3 bases and the J segment 6 bases; nucleotides outside the gene matches: 5.

This clone was observed once. V gene TRBV18 combines with J gene TRBJ2-7; tentative D call: TRBD1 (6 bases). CDR1 and CDR2 (germline): KGHSH, LQKENI. V was pared by 2 bases and J by 6 bases, with 11 bases between. This CDR3 comprises 13 residues. The CDR3 coding sequence is TGTGCCAGCTCACCAGAAGCGACAGGCGAGCAGTACTTC. Amino acid sequence: CASSPEATGEQYF. Drawing the rest from reference TRBV18 and TRBJ2-7, the complete variable domain is NAGVMQNPRHLVRRRGQEARLRCSPMKGHSHVYWYRQLPEEGLKFMVYLQKENIIDESGMPKERFSAEFPKEGPSILRIQQVVRGDSAAYFCASSPEATGEQYFGPGTRLTVT.

This chain joins TRBV4-1 and TRBJ2-3; 10 positions agree with TRBD2. This CDR3 comprises 14 residues. Germline V gene data show CDR1 as MGHRA and CDR2 as YSYEKL. After removal of 4 bases from V and 14 bases from J, the junction contained 12 bases not matched to a gene. The CDR3 reads CASSLRVAGGLPYF. The DNA of the CDR3 is TGCGCCAGCAGCCTCAGAGTAGCGGGAGGCCTGCCGTATTTT.

V gene TRBV19 combines with J gene TRBJ2-2, with D tentatively TRBD2 (6 bases). Trimming removed 7 bases at V and 6 bases at J, with 12 bases between. CDR3 length: 13 residues. Germline V lookup: CDR1 LNHDA, CDR2 SQIVND (reference sequence). The CDR3 here is CASTLGGSGELFF. CDR3 sequence (DNA): TGTGCCAGTACTTTGGGGGGATCCGGGGAGCTGTTTTTT.

The V and J genes are TRBV18 and TRBJ1-3; D gene ambiguous. The CDR3 spans 14 residues. V lost 2 bases to trimming and J lost 8 bases, with 13 bases between them. Germline V gives CDR1 KGHSH, CDR2 LQKENI. CDR3 DNA sequence: TGTGCCAGCTCACCAATCGGGGAATCGGACACCATATATTTT. This translates into CASSPIGESDTIYF.

This chain connects TRBV6-5 to TRBJ2-3, with 10 bases identical to TRBD1. Germline V CDR1 and CDR2: MNHEY, SVGAGI. With 5 bases clipped from V and 5 bases from J, the junction kept 7 bases outside the gene matches. The CDR3 sequence is 15 residues long. The CDR3 sequence: CASSPPGQGQDTQYF. CDR3 DNA: TGTGCCAGCAGTCCCCCGGGACAGGGGCAAGATACGCAGTATTTT.

V is TRBV15 and J is TRBJ1-3; D is unresolved. V was shortened by 3 bases and J by 0 bases, with 15 bases between the two germline ends. Germline V gives CDR1 LNHNV, CDR2 YYDKDF (reference sequence). The CDR3 runs 17 residues. CDR3 sequence: CATSSRGWQDSGNTIYF. In nucleotides, the CDR3 is TGTGCCACCAGCAGCCGAGGATGGCAGGACTCTGGAAACACCATATATTTT.

The chain uses TRBV19 and TRBJ2-1, with D maybe TRBD2 (5 bases). Trimming pared 4 bases from V and 2 bases from J, leaving 15 bases between. The V gene's germline CDR1 is LNHDA and CDR2 SQIVND (reference sequence). This CDR3 contains 16 residues. CDR3 DNA sequence: TGTGCCAGTAGTAAGAGCGGCGGATTCCCCTACAATGAGCAGTTCTTC. Its translation is CASSKSGGFPYNEQFF.

The rearrangement uses TRBV5-1 and TRBJ2-6, with no clear D. Germline CDR1 and CDR2: SGHRS and YFSETQ. This CDR3 contains 16 residues. V was pared by 3 bases and J by 0 bases, with 10 bases between. The CDR3: CASSSYSYSGANVLTF. The CDR3 DNA follows: TGCGCCAGCAGCTCTTACAGCTACTCTGGGGCCAACGTCCTGACTTTC.

This rearrangement joins TRBV28 to TRBJ2-2; 7 positions match TRBD1. J gave up 1 base and V 10 bases, and 3 bases lay outside the gene matches. CDR3 length equals 13 residues. The germline gives CDR1 MDHEN, CDR2 SYDVKM. The CDR3 is CATWTGNTGELFF. CDR3 nucleotide sequence: TGTGCCACCTGGACAGGGAACACCGGGGAGCTGTTTTTT.

The genes are TRBV11-2 and TRBJ1-3; the D gene is possibly TRBD1 (5 bases). Trimming shortened V by 1 base and J by 0 bases, and 13 bases separated the two germline ends. This CDR3 is 17 amino acids long. CDR1 is SGHAT, CDR2 FQNNGV, per germline. CDR3 sequence reads: CASSLGSGPFSGNTIYF. CDR3 DNA: TGTGCCAGCAGCTTAGGATCGGGGCCTTTCTCTGGAAACACCATATATTTT.